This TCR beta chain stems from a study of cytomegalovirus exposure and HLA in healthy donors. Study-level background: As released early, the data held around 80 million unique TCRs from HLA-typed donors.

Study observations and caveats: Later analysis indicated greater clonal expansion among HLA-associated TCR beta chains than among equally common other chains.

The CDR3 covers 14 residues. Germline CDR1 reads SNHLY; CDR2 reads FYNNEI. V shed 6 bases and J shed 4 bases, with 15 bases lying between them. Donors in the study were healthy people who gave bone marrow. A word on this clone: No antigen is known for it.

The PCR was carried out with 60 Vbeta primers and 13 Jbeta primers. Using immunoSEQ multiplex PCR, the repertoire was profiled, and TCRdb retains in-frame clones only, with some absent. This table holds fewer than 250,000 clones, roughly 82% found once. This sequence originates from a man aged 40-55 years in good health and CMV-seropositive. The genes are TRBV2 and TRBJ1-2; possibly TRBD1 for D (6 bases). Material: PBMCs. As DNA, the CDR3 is TGTGCCAGCAGAGGGACAAGGGCGATCTATGGCTACACCTTC. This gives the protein CASRGTRAIYGYTF.